This TCR beta chain was found in a study of tumor and adjacent non-tumor tissue in lung cancer. The library came from three nested PCR rounds adapted from ARM-PCR protocols. TCRdb re-analysed the multiplex PCR reads in MiXCR, keeping a single row per CDR3 protein. The data show fewer than 100,000 distinct CDR3 sequences, 65% to 80% seen once. CDR3 size: 14 residues. CDR1 SGHAT and CDR2 FQNNGV come from the germline V gene. As regards this clonotype: Sequence at one end of the junction differs from germline and may be a read error.

The template was RNA from unsorted bulk tissue. Distant lung tissue was collected more than 3 cm away from the tumor edge. The TCR sequence derives from a woman in her forties or fifties with non-small cell lung cancer. The sequencing input was distant non-tumor lung tissue. The chain joins TRBV11-2 to TRBJ1-1; D not certain. The CDR3, as DNA: TGTGCCAACAGCTCGCTAATGCTGGGAACTGAATCTTTCTTT. The encoded protein is CANSSLMLGTESFF. Drawing the rest from reference TRBV11-2 and TRBJ1-1, the complete variable domain is EAGVAQSPRYKIIEKRQSVAFWCNPISGHATLYWYQQILGQGPKLLIQFQNNGVVDDSQLPKDRFSAERLKGVDSTLKIQPAKLEDSAVYLCANSSLMLGTESFFGQGTRLTVV.